Following are 18 T cell receptor beta chains from one sample sequenced in a study of blood T cell repertoires in COVID-19. TCRdb keeps only in-frame clones here, not all; method: immunoSEQ multiplex PCR. The profile shows around 16,000 clones, about 85% of them singletons. The sequenced material came from peripheral blood. These TCRs come from a man aged 55 to 70 with acute or convalescent COVID-19.

The J gene is TRBJ1-2, the V gene TRBV28; D gene uncertain. The CDR3 covers 12 residues. Germline V gene lookup returns CDR1 MDHEN and CDR2 SYDVKM. V was clipped by 6 bases and J by 4 bases, with 9 bases between them. CDR3 bases: TGTGCCAGCAGGTCTAATTCCTATGGCTACACCTTC. It specifies CASRSNSYGYTF.

This clone came up once. The chain is built from TRBV24-1 and TRBJ2-5, with 10 bases lining up with TRBD2. CDR1 is KGHDR, CDR2 SFDVKD, per germline. The V and J ends lost 4 bases and 5 bases, in that order; junction bases with no gene match: 9. There are 16 residues in the CDR3. CDR3 in amino acids: CATSDPSGRGRETQYF. The CDR3 region has the DNA TGTGCCACCAGTGACCCAAGCGGGAGGGGACGGGAGACCCAGTACTTC.

The chain combines TRBV6-5 with TRBJ1-1, with D tentatively TRBD1 (5 bases). The V end was cut by 6 bases, the J end by 5 bases, with 7 bases between. This CDR3 has 11 amino acids. The germline CDR1 and CDR2 sequences are MNHEY and SVGAGI. In DNA, the CDR3 is TGTGCCAGCAGCCGGGGGACTGAAGCTTTCTTT. Translated, it gives CASSRGTEAFF.

The chain is built from TRBV24-1 and TRBJ2-4, with D possibly matching TRBD2 (5 bases). V was shortened by 3 bases and J by 1 base, with 6 bases between the two germline ends. There are 14 residues in the CDR3. Germline V CDR1 and CDR2: KGHDR, SFDVKD. CDR3 nucleotide sequence: TGTGCCACCAGTGATCGGGATGCCAAAAACATTCAGTACTTC. It translates to CATSDRDAKNIQYF.

The CDR3 sequence is CASSRTSGGPYNEQFF. Here the CDR3 DNA reads TGTGCCAGCAGCCGGACTAGCGGGGGGCCCTACAATGAGCAGTTCTTC. V gene TRBV11-3 combines with J gene TRBJ2-1; 14 positions match TRBD2. This CDR3 is built from 16 residues. Germline V gene sequence: CDR1 SGHNT, CDR2 YENEEA. After removal of 5 bases from V and 2 bases from J, the junction contained 2 bases not matched to a gene. The full variable domain, its missing parts supplied by reference TRBV11-3 and TRBJ2-1, is EAGVVQSPRYKIIEKKQPVAFWCNPISGHNTLYWYLQNLGQGPELLIRYENEEAVDDSQLPKDRFSAERLKGVDSTLKIQPAELGDSAVYLCASSRTSGGPYNEQFFGPGTRLTVL.

The rearrangement uses TRBV10-3 and TRBJ2-3; no clear D. The CDR3 spans 16 residues. CDR1 and CDR2 from the germline V gene are ENHRY and SYGVKD. Trimming shortened V by 6 bases and J by 0 bases, and 16 bases separated the two germline ends. DNA of the CDR3: TGTGCCATCAGCGAAACGTTAGTACCTAGCACAGATACGCAGTATTTT. Its translation is CAISETLVPSTDTQYF.

The rearrangement joins TRBV4-2 to TRBJ1-4, with a weak D call TRBD1 (5 bases). Trimming took 0 bases from V and 3 from J, leaving 11 bases between them. CDR3 size: 16 residues. Germline lookup yields CDR1 LGHNA and CDR2 YNFKEQ. The CDR3 loop reads CASSQEGAEPNEKLFF. The CDR3, as DNA: TGTGCCAGCAGCCAAGAAGGGGCCGAACCTAATGAAAAACTGTTTTTT.

The chain links TRBV30 to TRBJ1-4; 7 bases fit TRBD1. This CDR3 region has 17 residues. Trimming at V came to 2 bases and at J to 7 bases, leaving 16 bases not matched to a gene. Germline V gives CDR1 GTSNPN, CDR2 SVGIG (reference sequence). CDR3 sequence reads: CAWSPFGTAASGEKLFF. CDR3 bases: TGTGCCTGGAGTCCATTTGGGACAGCCGCGTCGGGTGAAAAACTGTTTTTT.

The chain employs TRBV19 and TRBJ2-3; 8 bases line up with TRBD2. Trimming cost V 7 bases and J 0 bases; bases outside gene matches: 3. Germline V gene sequence: CDR1 LNHDA, CDR2 SQIVND (reference sequence). The CDR3 runs 14 residues. The CDR3 here is CASKASGSTDTQYF. The CDR3 DNA reads TGTGCCAGTAAGGCTAGCGGGAGCACAGATACGCAGTATTTT.

V and J are TRBV28 and TRBJ1-5; 7 bases are shared with TRBD1. Unmatched junction bases numbered 11, after V lost 5 bases and J lost 4 bases. This CDR3 has 16 residues. CDR1 is MDHEN, CDR2 SYDVKM, per germline. The CDR3: CASSHPNLQGNQPQHF. The CDR3 region has the DNA TGTGCCAGCAGTCACCCAAATCTACAGGGGAATCAGCCCCAGCATTTT.

The V and J genes are TRBV18 and TRBJ1-5; TRBD1 aligns across 8 bases. Germline CDR1 reads KGHSH; CDR2 reads LQKENI. The CDR3 covers 13 residues. The V and J ends lost 6 bases and 6 bases, in that order; junction bases with no gene match: 4. CDR3 in DNA: TGTGCCAGCTCCGGCGACAGGGGTCAGCCCCAGCATTTT. Its protein is CASSGDRGQPQHF.

The chain couples TRBV19 to TRBJ1-1; D is possibly TRBD1 (6 bases). The ends were cut back, 8 bases at V and 4 bases at J, with 20 bases in the middle. This CDR3 spans 15 amino acids. CDR1 LNHDA and CDR2 SQIVND come from the germline V gene (reference sequence). Here the CDR3 reads CASQQGRGWGTEAFF. The DNA for the CDR3 is TGTGCCAGTCAACAGGGCAGGGGATGGGGCACTGAAGCTTTCTTT.

V is TRBV5-8 and J is TRBJ2-3; 13 bases match TRBD2. The CDR3 extends over 15 amino acids. With 4 bases clipped from V and 7 bases from J, the junction kept 6 bases outside the gene matches. CDR1 is SGHTS and CDR2 is YDEGEE in the germline V gene. The CDR3 DNA reads TGTGCCAGCAGCGCGGGGACTAGCGGGACGAATACGCAGTATTTT. Translation: CASSAGTSGTNTQYF.

This chain uses TRBV6-2 or TRBV6-3 with TRBJ1-1; TRBD1 aligns across 8 bases. CDR1 and CDR2 from the germline V gene are MNHEY and SVGEGT. The CDR3 covers 16 residues. Germline trimming cut 6 bases from V and 6 bases from J; bases unmatched to any gene: 15. The CDR3 here is CASSALDDRGRSEAFF. The DNA for the CDR3 is TGTGCCAGCAGCGCCTTAGACGACAGGGGTCGATCTGAAGCTTTCTTT.

The chain couples TRBV9 to TRBJ2-3, with 9 bases identical to TRBD1. Germline V gene data show CDR1 as SGDLS and CDR2 as YYNGEE. The CDR3 covers 14 residues. J gave up 2 bases and V 4 bases, and 2 bases lay outside the gene matches. CDR3 DNA: TGTGCCAGCAGCAGGGACAGGGCCACAGATACGCAGTATTTT. This encodes CASSRDRATDTQYF.

This CDR3 is CASSVQAGGRETQYF. In DNA, the CDR3 is TGCGCCAGCAGCGTCCAAGCGGGAGGTCGGGAGACCCAGTACTTC. The gene calls are TRBV4-3 and TRBJ2-5; TRBD2 matches 9 bases. CDR1 is LGHNA and CDR2 is YSLEER in the germline V gene. The CDR3 contains 15 residues. J gave up 5 bases and V 5 bases, and 9 bases lay outside the gene matches.

The rearrangement joins TRBV10-1 to TRBJ1-1, with TRBD1 as a possible D gene (5 bases). V gave up 5 bases and J gave up 6 bases, with 22 bases separating them. The germline gives CDR1 WNHNN, CDR2 SYGVQD (reference sequence). CDR3 length equals 16 residues. The CDR3 bases are TGCGCCAGCAGTAGTGATCGGGGGAGTGCCAAAGCTGAAGCTTTCTTT. Its translation: CASSSDRGSAKAEAFF.

V gene TRBV6-2 or TRBV6-3 combines with J gene TRBJ2-7, with unresolved D. V was cut by 6 bases and J by 1 base, with 19 bases left in between. CDR1 and CDR2 from the germline V gene are MNHEY and SVGEGT. The CDR3 consists of 16 residues. The DNA of the CDR3 is TGTGCCAGCAGCCCCCCTAGTCTCAAAGGATCCTACGAGCAGTACTTC. It translates to CASSPPSLKGSYEQYF.